The present entry profiles one T cell receptor (beta chain) with its context. What it binds is not known. This entry is derived from a study of long-term antiretroviral therapy in people with HIV. Study findings and constraints: Specimens of blood were obtained during about 2004 to 2018, possibly under older ART regimens.

The length of the CDR3 is 14 residues. V trimming: 5 bases; J trimming: 2 bases; junction bases outside the gene matches: 4. In germline, CDR1 is SQVTM, CDR2 ANQGSEA. The run of the v3.0 immunoSEQ assay was at survey level. For each individual sample, sequencing targeted 40,000-50,000 T-cell genomes. Sequenced by immunoSEQ multiplex PCR; TCRdb stores in-frame clones only, minus some. The table has tens of thousands of clones, 70% to 90% seen once. Per donor, a minimum of one pre-ART and a minimum of two post-ART PBMC samples were available. The chain links TRBV29-1 to TRBJ2-1, with TRBD1 matching over 9 bases. The specimen comprised unsorted PBMCs, sampled 4.8 to 5 years after starting antiretroviral therapy. The source is a man aged 35-49 years with HIV. CDR3 coding DNA: TGCAGCGTTAGTGGGACAGGGCCCTACAATGAGCAGTTCTTC. Translated, it gives CSVSGTGPYNEQFF.